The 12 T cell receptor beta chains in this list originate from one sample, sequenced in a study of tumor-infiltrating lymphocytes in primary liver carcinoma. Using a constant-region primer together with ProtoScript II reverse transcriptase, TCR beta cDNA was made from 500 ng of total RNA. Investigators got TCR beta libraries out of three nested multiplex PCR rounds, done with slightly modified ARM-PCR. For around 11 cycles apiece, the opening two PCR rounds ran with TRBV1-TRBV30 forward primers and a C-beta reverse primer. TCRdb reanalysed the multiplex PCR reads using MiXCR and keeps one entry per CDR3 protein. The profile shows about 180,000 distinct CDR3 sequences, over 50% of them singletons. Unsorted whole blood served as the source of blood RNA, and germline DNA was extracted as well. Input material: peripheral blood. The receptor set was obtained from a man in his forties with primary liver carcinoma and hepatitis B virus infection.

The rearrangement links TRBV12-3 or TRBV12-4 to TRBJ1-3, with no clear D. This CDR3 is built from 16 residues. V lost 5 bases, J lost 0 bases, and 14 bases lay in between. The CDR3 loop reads CASSPNLRSSGNTIYF. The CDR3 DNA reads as TGTGCCAGCAGTCCCAACCTTCGGAGCTCTGGAAACACCATATATTTT.

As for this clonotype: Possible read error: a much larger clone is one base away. This CDR3 is CASSLVWGLAGEREHYF. CDR3 DNA: TGTGCCAGCAGCTTAGTATGGGGGTTAGCGGGAGAACGTGAGCACTACTTC. The chain is built from TRBV11-2 and TRBJ2-7, with 9 bases fitting TRBD2. This CDR3 spans 17 amino acids. From germline, CDR1 is SGHAT and CDR2 FQNNGV.

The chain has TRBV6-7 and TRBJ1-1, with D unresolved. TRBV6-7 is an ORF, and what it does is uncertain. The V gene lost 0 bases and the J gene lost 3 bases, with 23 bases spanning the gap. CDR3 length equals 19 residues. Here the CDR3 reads CASSYSKSTGSTVDTEAFF. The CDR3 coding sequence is TGTGCCAGCAGTTACTCGAAATCAACTGGATCTACGGTGGACACTGAAGCTTTCTTT.

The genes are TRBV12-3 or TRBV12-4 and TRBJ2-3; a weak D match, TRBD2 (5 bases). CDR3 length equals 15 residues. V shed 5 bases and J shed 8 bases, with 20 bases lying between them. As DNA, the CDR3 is TGTGCCAGCAGTCTACCTAGCCGGTTCGGAGGTACGCAGTATTTT. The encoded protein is CASSLPSRFGGTQYF.

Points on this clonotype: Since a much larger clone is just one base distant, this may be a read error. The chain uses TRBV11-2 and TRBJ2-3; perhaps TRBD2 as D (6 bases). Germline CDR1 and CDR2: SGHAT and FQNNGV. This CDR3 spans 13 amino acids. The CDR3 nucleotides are TGTGCCAGCATCTTAGCTAGCGTGGATACGCAGTATTTT. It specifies CASILASVDTQYF.

The CDR3 sequence is CASSDQEGQGAKNIQYF. For the CDR3, the DNA is TGTGCCAGCAGTGACCAGGAGGGGCAGGGCGCCAAAAACATTCAGTACTTC. The chain has TRBV6-1 and TRBJ2-4, with a tentative D call TRBD2 (6 bases). V was clipped by 3 bases and J by 1 base, with 16 bases between them. The CDR3 totals 17 residues. Germline V gives CDR1 MNHNS, CDR2 SASEGT.

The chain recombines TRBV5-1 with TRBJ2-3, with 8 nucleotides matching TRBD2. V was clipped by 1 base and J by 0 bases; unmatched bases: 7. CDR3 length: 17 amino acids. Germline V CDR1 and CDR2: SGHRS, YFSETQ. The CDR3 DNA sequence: TGCGCCAGCAGCTTGTCAGTAGCGGGAACTAGCACAGATACGCAGTATTTT. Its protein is CASSLSVAGTSTDTQYF.

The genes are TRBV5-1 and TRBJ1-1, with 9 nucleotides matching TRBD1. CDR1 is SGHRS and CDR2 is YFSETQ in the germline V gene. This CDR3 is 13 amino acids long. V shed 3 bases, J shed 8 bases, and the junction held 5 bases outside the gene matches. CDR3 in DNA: TGCGCCAGCAGCTCGGACAGGGGCTGGGAAGCTTTCTTT. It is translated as CASSSDRGWEAFF.

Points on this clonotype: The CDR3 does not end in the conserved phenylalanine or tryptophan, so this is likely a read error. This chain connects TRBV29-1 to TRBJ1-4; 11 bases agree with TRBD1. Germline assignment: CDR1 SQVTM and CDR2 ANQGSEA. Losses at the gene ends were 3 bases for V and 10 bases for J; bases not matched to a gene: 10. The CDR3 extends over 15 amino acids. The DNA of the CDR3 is TGCAGCGTTGATGAAACCGGGACAGGGGGGAGAAAACTGTTTTTG. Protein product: CSVDETGTGGRKLFL.

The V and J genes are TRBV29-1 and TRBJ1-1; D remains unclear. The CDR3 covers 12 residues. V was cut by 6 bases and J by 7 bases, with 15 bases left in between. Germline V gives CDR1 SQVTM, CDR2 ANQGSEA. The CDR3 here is CSVLTDGYEAFF. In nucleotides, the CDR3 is TGCAGCGTCTTGACTGACGGATATGAAGCTTTCTTT.

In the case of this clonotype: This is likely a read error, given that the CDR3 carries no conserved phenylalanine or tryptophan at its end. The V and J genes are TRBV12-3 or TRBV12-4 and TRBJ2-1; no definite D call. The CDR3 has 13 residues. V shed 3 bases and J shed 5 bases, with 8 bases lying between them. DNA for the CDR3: TGTGCCAGCAGTTTCCCAGCCGACAATGAGCAGTTCTAC. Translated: CASSFPADNEQFY.

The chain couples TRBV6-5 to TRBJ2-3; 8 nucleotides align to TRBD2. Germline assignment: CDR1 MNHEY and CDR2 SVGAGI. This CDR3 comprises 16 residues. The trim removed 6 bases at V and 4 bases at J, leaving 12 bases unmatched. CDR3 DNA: TGTGCCAGCAGCCGACCCTCGGCGGGAGGCTCAGATACGCAGTATTTT. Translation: CASSRPSAGGSDTQYF.